This T cell receptor (beta chain) was documented in a study of PD-1 blockade in classical Hodgkin lymphoma. About the research overall: Patients were dosed intravenously with nivolumab at 3 mg/kg every 2 weeks. Points from the study as a whole: CD4+ but not CD8+ TCR diversity rose significantly by C4D1. Partial responders and progressors had significantly lower baseline TCR diversity. The causes of the repertoire differences, possibly disease activity or prior therapy, remain undefined.

J gave up 3 bases and V 3 bases, and 16 bases lay outside the gene matches. Germline-derived CDR1 and CDR2 are MNHEY and SMNVEV (reference sequence). The CDR3 runs to 18 residues. Time point indicated: cycle 4 day 1 (C4D1), after less than 7 weeks of nivolumab. Every patient relapsed after autologous stem cell transplantation, and brentuximab vedotin exposure varied. Profiled with immunoSEQ multiplex PCR; TCRdb holds only in-frame clones, not every one. The profile shows over 70,000 clones, around nine tenths of them singletons. This clone was seen a few times. Its specificity is unknown. Here the sequenced sample was peripheral blood mononuclear cells (PBMCs), taken before the fourth cycle of nivolumab. The receptor comes from a human donor with classical Hodgkin lymphoma. V and J are TRBV27 and TRBJ2-5; 7 bases are shared with TRBD2. The DNA for the CDR3 is TGTGCCAGCAGTTTCTATGCCCCTTTTGGCGGGGGAAAAGAGACCCAGTACTTC. This codes for CASSFYAPFGGGKETQYF.